A single sample is the source of the 14 T cell receptor beta chains below, sequenced in a study of Ad26.COV2.S vaccination and SARS-CoV-2 variants. Treatment of the sample: roughly 19 received Ad26.COV2.S at low or high dose, single or two shots; a few received placebo; per-sample allocation not given. All samples were drawn on day 63, counting from the first vaccine or placebo injection. TCRdb keeps only in-frame clones here, not all; method: immunoSEQ multiplex PCR. The sample consists of 350,000 to 550,000 clones, about 88% of them appearing once. The sequencing used peripheral blood, collected in a trial of Ad26.COV2.S vaccine versus placebo. Receptor source: a person aged 18 to 65 who received the Ad26.COV2.S COVID-19 vaccine or a placebo.

DNA for the CDR3: TGTGCCAGCAGTTCCTGGACAGAGTTCACCGGGGAGCTGTTTTTT. Protein: CASSSWTEFTGELFF. The chain has TRBV6-5 and TRBJ2-2; D perhaps matches TRBD1 (6 bases). The CDR3 extends over 15 amino acids. The germline V and J ends were trimmed by 4 bases and 4 bases, with 13 bases remaining between them. CDR1 is MNHEY, CDR2 SVGAGI, per germline.

The V and J genes are TRBV12-5 and TRBJ1-2; D possibly corresponds to TRBD1 (5 bases). The CDR3 has 16 residues. Germline lookup yields CDR1 LGHNT and CDR2 FRNRAP. Trimming removed 2 bases from V and 9 bases from J, with 22 bases in between. CDR3 in DNA: TGTGCTAGTGGTTTGTTAGGGGCCGACATATCTATCAGCTACACCTTC. It specifies CASGLLGADISISYTF. Based on the CDR3 plus reference TRBV12-5 and TRBJ1-2, the full variable domain is DARVTQTPRHKVTEMGQEVTMRCQPILGHNTVFWYRQTMMQGLELLAYFRNRAPLDDSGMPKDRFSAEMPDATLATLKIQPSEPRDSAVYFCASGLLGADISISYTFGSGTRLTVV.

As for this clone: Other DNA sequences in this sample translate to the same CDR3. The chain employs TRBV20-1 and TRBJ2-3; D is unresolved. V lost 1 base, J lost 5 bases, and 4 bases lay in between. From germline, CDR1 is DFQATT and CDR2 SNEGSKA (reference sequence). The CDR3 loop spans 11 amino acids. CDR3 loop: CSARVRDTQYF. The CDR3 coding sequence is TGCAGTGCTAGAGTCCGAGATACGCAGTATTTT.

The chain uses TRBV15 and TRBJ2-6; D is tentatively TRBD1 or TRBD2 (5 bases each). Germline lookup yields CDR1 LNHNV and CDR2 YYDKDF (reference sequence). The CDR3 consists of 16 residues. V lost 0 bases to trimming and J lost 2 bases, with 8 bases between them. CDR3: CATSRDGGTGANVLTF. In DNA form, the CDR3 reads TGTGCCACCAGCAGAGATGGGGGTACTGGGGCCAACGTCCTGACTTTC.

The DNA for the CDR3 is TGCGCCAGCAGCCCTGGGGGACTAGCGGGGCCCCCCTACGAGCAGTACTTC. It is translated as CASSPGGLAGPPYEQYF. This rearrangement joins TRBV4-3 to TRBJ2-7; 13 bases align to TRBD2. The V gene's germline CDR1 is LGHNA and CDR2 YSLEER. CDR3 length: 17 amino acids. Trimming cost V 4 bases and J 2 bases; bases outside gene matches: 8.

V is TRBV7-6 and J is TRBJ1-5; 9 nucleotides agree with TRBD1. CDR3 length equals 15 residues. The V gene's germline CDR1 is SGHVS and CDR2 FNYEAQ. Germline trimming cut 1 base from V and 4 bases from J; bases unmatched to any gene: 2. The CDR3 region has the DNA TGTGCCAGCAGCTTAGGGGACAGGGTGAATCAGCCCCAGCATTTT. Its translation is CASSLGDRVNQPQHF.

J is TRBJ1-5 and V is TRBV12-3 or TRBV12-4; D is unresolved. The CDR3 loop spans 11 amino acids. Trimming pared 3 bases from V and 6 bases from J, leaving 3 bases between. The CDR3 DNA reads TGTGCCAGCAGTTTTGGTCAGCCCCAGCATTTT. Translated: CASSFGQPQHF.

V gene TRBV19 combines with J gene TRBJ1-4; 8 bases fit TRBD1. Germline V gene sequence: CDR1 LNHDA, CDR2 SQIVND (reference sequence). Trimming cost V 3 bases and J 5 bases; bases outside gene matches: 8. CDR3 length: 16 residues. CDR3 sequence reads: CASSITGTGQNEKLFF. The CDR3 coding sequence is TGTGCCAGTAGTATCACCGGGACAGGACAGAATGAAAAACTGTTTTTT.

In this sample, this clone turned up a few times. This sequence joins TRBV28 and TRBJ2-7; TRBD2 matches 7 bases. The length of the CDR3 is 15 residues. Germline lookup yields CDR1 MDHEN and CDR2 SYDVKM. V shed 6 bases and J 7 bases; nucleotides not matched to a gene: 15. The CDR3 sequence is CASRWAGDLSREQYF. In DNA form, the CDR3 reads TGTGCCAGCAGATGGGCGGGGGACCTATCGAGGGAGCAGTACTTC.

CDR3 loop: CASSNRGRYGYTF. The CDR3 DNA reads TGTGCCAGTAGTAACAGGGGTAGGTATGGCTACACCTTC. The chain is built from TRBV19 and TRBJ1-2; 7 nucleotides match TRBD1. CDR1 is LNHDA, CDR2 SQIVND, per germline (reference sequence). The length of the CDR3 is 13 residues. Germline trimming cut 4 bases from V and 5 bases from J; bases unmatched to any gene: 4.

The CDR3 sequence is CAWSVSVVGEQYF. In DNA form, the CDR3 reads TGTGCCTGGAGTGTATCAGTGGTCGGCGAGCAGTACTTC. The genes are TRBV30 and TRBJ2-7; D call uncertain. Trimming stripped 0 bases from V and 6 bases from J, with 12 bases between. The CDR3 has 13 amino acids. The germline CDR1 and CDR2 sequences are GTSNPN and SVGIG (reference sequence). The complete variable domain, with remaining parts taken from reference TRBV30 and TRBJ2-7, reads SQTIHQWPATLVQPVGSPLSLECTVEGTSNPNLYWYRQAAGRGLQLLFYSVGIGQISSEVPQNLSASRPQDRQFILSSKKLLLSDSGFYLCAWSVSVVGEQYFGPGTRLTVT.

The chain has TRBV6-1 and TRBJ2-7; a possible D gene is TRBD1 (6 bases). The germline CDR1 and CDR2 sequences are MNHNS and SASEGT. The CDR3 covers 16 residues. V lost 3 bases and J lost 7, with 22 bases in between. CDR3 sequence (DNA): TGTGCCAGCAGTGAGAATCCGGGACATCCGCTTGAAGAGCAGTACTTC. The encoded protein is CASSENPGHPLEEQYF.

The rearrangement uses TRBV4-2 and TRBJ2-5, with 12 bases that match TRBD2. The germline V gene has CDR1 LGHNA and CDR2 YNFKEQ. The trim removed 0 bases at V and 4 bases at J, leaving 9 bases unmatched. The CDR3 length is 18 residues. The CDR3 protein is CASSQDVLAGGGGETQYF. CDR3 coding DNA: TGTGCCAGCAGCCAAGATGTACTAGCGGGGGGAGGGGGAGAGACCCAGTACTTC.

The chain is built from TRBV10-3 and TRBJ2-1; 8 bases agree with TRBD1. This CDR3 is built from 14 residues. Looked up from germline, CDR1 is ENHRY and CDR2 is SYGVKD. The V gene end was trimmed by 3 bases and the J gene end by 10 bases; junction bases not matched to a gene: 8. The chain's CDR3 is CAISDPGQADEQFF. In nucleotides, the CDR3 is TGTGCCATCAGTGACCCGGGACAGGCAGACGAGCAGTTCTTC.